A selection of T cell receptor beta chains follows, all from one sample in a study of vaccination and CD4 T cells after COVID-19. The antigens for these receptors are not known. In TCRdb, the PCR reads were re-called with MiXCR into one record per CDR3 protein. The sample lists some 11,000 distinct CDR3 sequences; less than 70% were seen once. The sequences come from CD4+ T cells from blood, cultured in vitro, collected before SARS-CoV-2 vaccination. The receptor source for this set is a human donor who had recovered from COVID-19. Each CDR3 is given with its conserved first and last residue. The D gene is left open where the match is weak. Part of the rows lack a size; the others show once, few, many or a class for expanded clones.

TRBV28	TRBJ1-6	16	TRBD1	few	CASSWGRQGANSPLHF	TGTGCCAGCTCGTGGGGGCGACAGGGGGCGAATTCACCCCTCCACTTT
TRBV15	TRBJ2-1	15	TRBD2	-	CATSRRTSGFNEQFF	TGTGCCACCAGCAGAAGGACTAGCGGGTTCAATGAGCAGTTCTTC
TRBV24-1	TRBJ1-2	14	-	large	CATSGRTVEYGYTF	TGTGCCACCAGTGGGAGGACAGTGGAGTATGGCTACACCTTC
TRBV7-2	TRBJ1-1	13	-	-	CASSADMNTEAFF	TGTGCCAGCAGCGCGGACATGAACACTGAAGCTTTCTTT
TRBV20-1	TRBJ1-6	16	-	-	CSARERRDKFNSPLHF	TGCAGTGCTAGAGAGCGCCGGGACAAGTTTAATTCACCCCTCCACTTT
TRBV7-9	TRBJ2-1	12	-	-	CASSLGALEQFF	TGTGCCAGCAGCTTAGGGGCTCTTGAGCAGTTCTTC
TRBV24-1	TRBJ2-3	14	-	few	CATSEAASTDTQYF	TGTGCCACCAGTGAAGCAGCGAGCACAGATACGCAGTATTTT
TRBV12-3/TRBV12-4	TRBJ1-5	14	-	-	CASSLRQRNQPQHF	TGTGCCAGCAGCCTCAGACAGAGGAATCAGCCCCAGCATTTT
TRBV19	TRBJ2-6	19	-	-	CASSPLRKGPISGANVLTF	TGTGCCAGTAGTCCCCTACGGAAGGGCCCAATAAGCGGGGCCAACGTCCTGACTTTC
TRBV7-9	TRBJ2-2	16	TRBD2	-	CASSRSGSKDTGELFF	TGTGCCAGCAGCCGTAGCGGGAGTAAGGACACCGGGGAGCTGTTTTTT
TRBV7-9	TRBJ2-7	15	TRBD2	few	CASSQRTSRIDEQYF	TGTGCCAGCAGCCAAAGGACTAGCAGAATTGACGAGCAGTACTTC
TRBV7-9	TRBJ2-5	13	-	-	CASSSQGRETQYF	TGTGCCAGCAGCTCACAGGGGAGGGAGACCCAGTACTTC
TRBV11-2	TRBJ2-7	15	-	-	CASSTLQGGRYEQYF	TGTGCCAGCAGCACCCTGCAGGGGGGCAGGTACGAGCAGTACTTC
TRBV6-5	TRBJ1-5	14	-	-	CPSSYTRSAQPQHF	TGTCCCAGCAGTTACACGCGATCGGCTCAGCCCCAGCATTTT
TRBV6-1	TRBJ1-2	14	-	few	CASSEAEFNYGYTF	TGTGCCAGCAGTGAAGCTGAATTCAACTATGGCTACACCTTC
TRBV2	TRBJ2-2	15	-	-	CASSEESVTTGELFF	TGTGCCAGCAGTGAAGAGTCGGTCACGACCGGGGAGCTGTTTTTT
TRBV5-6	TRBJ1-5	13	-	-	CASSSGGNQPQHF	TGTGCCAGCTCTTCGGGAGGCAATCAGCCCCAGCATTTT
TRBV7-3	TRBJ2-3	14	-	-	CASSLTAGTDTQYF	TGTGCCAGCAGCTTAACAGCGGGCACAGATACGCAGTATTTT
TRBV24-1	TRBJ1-2	15	TRBD1	-	CATSDSMTGNYGYTF	TGTGCCACCAGTGACTCCATGACAGGGAACTATGGCTACACCTTC
TRBV27	TRBJ1-2	16	TRBD1	-	CASSPDGQGPWNGYTF	TGTGCCAGCAGTCCGGACGGACAGGGCCCTTGGAATGGCTACACCTTC
TRBV7-9	TRBJ1-1	13	-	-	CASSFEGNTEAFF	TGTGCCAGCAGCTTTGAGGGGAACACTGAAGCTTTCTTT
TRBV12-3/TRBV12-4	TRBJ2-7	13	-	-	CASSLLRSYEQYF	TGTGCCAGCAGTTTATTGAGATCCTACGAGCAGTACTTC
TRBV6-1	TRBJ2-3	13	-	-	CASSQLPQGSQYF	TGTGCCAGCAGCCAATTGCCCCAGGGGTCGCAGTATTTT
TRBV28	TRBJ1-5	15	-	-	CASRAQGPANQPQHF	TGTGCCAGCAGGGCCCAAGGACCCGCCAATCAGCCCCAGCATTTT
TRBV12-3/TRBV12-4	TRBJ2-5	15	-	-	CASSLAGQGRETQYF	TGTGCCAGCAGTTTAGCGGGTCAAGGGAGAGAGACCCAGTACTTC
TRBV20-1	TRBJ2-1	14	TRBD2	-	CSARDAREVNEQFF	TGCAGTGCTAGAGATGCGCGGGAGGTAAATGAGCAGTTCTTC
TRBV15	TRBJ2-7	15	-	once	CATSTGPPSGYEQYF	TGTGCCACCAGCACGGGGCCTCCGTCAGGCTACGAGCAGTACTTC
TRBV6-1	TRBJ1-5	13	TRBD1	few	CASSGTDNQPQHF	TGTGCCAGCAGCGGGACAGACAATCAGCCCCAGCATTTT
TRBV20-1	TRBJ1-2	13	-	-	CSASPRAGYGYTF	TGCAGTGCTAGCCCTCGGGCGGGCTATGGCTACACCTTC
TRBV27	TRBJ2-7	14	TRBD2	-	CASSKHGGSYEQYF	TGTGCCAGCAGCAAACACGGGGGGTCCTACGAGCAGTACTTC
TRBV2	TRBJ1-2	13	-	few	CASRVTGDFGYTF	TGTGCCAGCAGAGTGACGGGGGACTTTGGCTACACCTTC
TRBV30	TRBJ1-2	16	TRBD1	-	CAWSAQGQGANYGYTF	TGTGCCTGGAGTGCACAGGGACAGGGGGCAAACTATGGCTACACCTTC
TRBV9	TRBJ2-3	17	TRBD2	-	CASSVGRVSGRADTQYF	TGTGCCAGCAGCGTAGGACGGGTTAGCGGGAGAGCCGATACGCAGTATTTT
TRBV12-3/TRBV12-4	TRBJ1-5	16	-	-	CASSLAGGLNNQPQHF	TGTGCCAGCAGTTTAGCGGGGGGACTGAACAATCAGCCCCAGCATTTT
TRBV28	TRBJ1-6	14	TRBD1	once	CASRSGQGYSPLHF	TGTGCCAGCAGGTCAGGACAGGGCTATTCACCCCTCCACTTT
TRBV20-1	TRBJ2-2	12	-	-	CSAIRDTGELFF	TGCAGTGCTATACGGGACACCGGGGAGCTGTTTTTT
TRBV27	TRBJ2-4	14	-	few	CASSLDPAKNIQYF	TGTGCCAGCAGTTTAGATCCAGCCAAAAACATTCAGTACTTC
TRBV6-5	TRBJ2-4	14	-	-	CASSSQGVKNIQYF	TGTGCCAGCAGTTCACAGGGAGTCAAAAACATTCAGTACTTC
TRBV7-6	TRBJ1-5	14	-	few	CASSLGRFNQPQHF	TGTGCCAGCAGCTTAGGACGGTTCAATCAGCCCCAGCATTTT
TRBV21-1	TRBJ2-3	14	-	-	CASSTEDCTDTQYF	TGTGCCAGCAGCACCGAGGACTGCACAGATACGCAGTATTTT
TRBV2	TRBJ2-3	12	TRBD1	once	CASSGDRDTQYF	TGTGCCAGCAGCGGGGACAGGGATACGCAGTATTTT
TRBV27	TRBJ1-5	15	TRBD1	-	CASSDPGQGSQPQHF	TGTGCCAGCAGTGATCCGGGACAGGGGAGTCAGCCCCAGCATTTT
TRBV20-1	TRBJ1-2	12	TRBD1	-	CSATTGVYGYTF	TGCAGTGCAACGACAGGGGTCTATGGCTACACCTTC
TRBV20-1	TRBJ2-3	17	-	-	CSANRQTGRGDTDTQYF	TGCAGTGCCAACAGACAGACAGGGCGGGGGGACACAGATACGCAGTATTTT
TRBV6-5	TRBJ2-7	14	-	-	CASSLSIVNYEQYF	TGTGCCAGCAGTTTATCAATTGTCAACTACGAGCAGTACTTC
TRBV6-1	TRBJ2-7	14	-	-	CASRKAGAGYEQYF	TGTGCCAGCAGAAAAGCGGGTGCTGGGTACGAGCAGTACTTC
TRBV6-1	TRBJ2-7	15	-	-	CASSVKPGSWLEQYF	TGTGCCAGCAGTGTAAAACCGGGAAGCTGGCTCGAGCAGTACTTC
TRBV7-3	TRBJ2-3	15	-	few	CASSLTRESTDTQYF	TGTGCCAGCAGCTTAACTCGGGAGAGCACAGATACGCAGTATTTT
TRBV20-1	TRBJ1-1	16	TRBD1	-	CSANPAGGQMFTEAFF	TGCAGTGCCAACCCCGCAGGGGGCCAAATGTTCACTGAAGCTTTCTTT
TRBV15	TRBJ2-5	16	-	-	CATSTRDQGGKETQYF	TGTGCCACCAGCACTAGAGACCAAGGGGGTAAAGAGACCCAGTACTTC
TRBV30	TRBJ1-2	12	-	-	CAWSTGPGGYTF	TGTGCCTGGAGCACCGGGCCTGGTGGCTACACCTTC
TRBV28	TRBJ2-5	14	TRBD1	-	CASSSQDRQETQYF	TGTGCCAGCAGTAGCCAGGACAGGCAAGAGACCCAGTACTTC
TRBV10-1	TRBJ1-1	14	-	few	CASSEFRGGTEAFF	TGCGCCAGCAGTGAGTTTCGAGGCGGCACTGAAGCTTTCTTT
TRBV20-1	TRBJ2-3	17	TRBD2	-	CSARGLAGARGTDTQYF	TGCAGTGCGAGGGGTCTAGCGGGAGCTCGGGGTACAGATACGCAGTATTTT